The next 8 T cell receptor beta chains were all read from a single sample in a study of sequential checkpoint blockade in melanoma. Documented treatment: randomized to nivolumab then ipilimumab (arm A) or the reverse (arm B). Using immunoSEQ multiplex PCR, the repertoire was profiled, and TCRdb retains in-frame clones only, with some absent. Of 3,000 to 4,500 clones listed, more than 20% were seen once; the top ten hold under 15%. Material: tumor tissue (inferred from file names), obtained from a patient given nivolumab and ipilimumab in sequence. These receptors all come from a human donor with melanoma.

The rearrangement links TRBV18 to TRBJ2-3, with 9 bases aligning to TRBD1. From germline, CDR1 is KGHSH and CDR2 LQKENI. V was pared by 4 bases and J by 3 bases, with 5 bases of the junction left unmatched. The CDR3 has 15 amino acids. CDR3 sequence: CASSLSGTGTDTQYF. As DNA, the CDR3 is TGTGCCAGCTCACTATCCGGGACAGGGACAGATACGCAGTATTTT.

The V and J genes are TRBV5-1 and TRBJ2-7; 7 nucleotides agree with TRBD1. This CDR3 has 17 amino acids. The germline V gene has CDR1 SGHRS and CDR2 YFSETQ. J gave up 0 bases and V 0 bases, and 9 bases lay outside the gene matches. CDR3: CASSLELGTESSYEQYF. The CDR3, as DNA: TGCGCCAGCAGCTTGGAATTAGGGACAGAGAGCTCCTACGAGCAGTACTTC.

This rearrangement joins TRBV9 to TRBJ1-2; the D is unclear. The CDR3 totals 12 residues. Germline V lookup: CDR1 SGDLS, CDR2 YYNGEE. V was cut by 5 bases and J by 4 bases, with 9 bases left in between. In DNA, the CDR3 is TGTGCCAGCAGGACGGTGGGCTATGGCTACACCTTC. Its translation is CASRTVGYGYTF.

This chain connects TRBV7-2 to TRBJ1-3; D perhaps matches TRBD1 (5 bases). Germline CDR1 is SGHTA and CDR2 is FQGNSA. This CDR3 has 13 amino acids. Deletions cut 3 bases from V and 4 bases from J, with 7 bases between. CDR3 in amino acids: CASSFGAGNTIYF. The CDR3 DNA is TGTGCCAGCAGCTTTGGGGCCGGAAACACCATATATTTT. Variable domain in full (rest from reference TRBV7-2 and TRBJ1-3): GAGVSQSPSNKVTEKGKDVELRCDPISGHTALYWYRQSLGQGLEFLIYFQGNSAPDKSGLPSDRFSAERTGGSVSTLTIQRTQQEDSAVYLCASSFGAGNTIYFGEGSWLTVV.

V is TRBV9 and J is TRBJ1-2; 8 bases map to TRBD1. The trim removed 3 bases at V and 3 bases at J, leaving 7 bases unmatched. The CDR3 consists of 15 residues. CDR1 and CDR2 from the germline V gene are SGDLS and YYNGEE. CDR3 in DNA: TGTGCCAGCAGCGCCGGACAGGGTATTGACTATGGCTACACCTTC. It encodes CASSAGQGIDYGYTF.

This clone came up many times. CDR3 in DNA: TGTGCCAGCAGCTTAGACGGGACAGGGACCGTCTTTTTTAATTCACCCCTCCACTTT. It encodes CASSLDGTGTVFFNSPLHF. This chain joins TRBV11-3 and TRBJ1-6, with 9 bases that match TRBD1. This CDR3 is built from 19 residues. CDR1 and CDR2 from the germline V gene are SGHNT and YENEEA. V was pared by 0 bases and J by 6 bases, with 12 bases of the junction left unmatched.

This clone was counted at least ten times. The chain links TRBV11-3 to TRBJ2-5; 7 nucleotides line up with TRBD2. This CDR3 is built from 14 residues. V shed 5 bases and J 1 base; nucleotides not matched to a gene: 4. CDR1 is SGHNT and CDR2 is YENEEA in the germline V gene. The CDR3 sequence is CASSLERGQETQYF. The DNA of the CDR3 is TGTGCCAGCAGCCTTGAGCGGGGCCAAGAGACCCAGTACTTC.

The J gene is TRBJ2-2, the V gene TRBV5-1; either TRBD1 or TRBD2 may fit D (5 bases each). V was cut by 4 bases and J by 0 bases, with 10 bases left in between. Germline V lookup: CDR1 SGHRS, CDR2 YFSETQ. The CDR3 contains 15 residues. The CDR3 nucleotides read TGCGCCAGCAGCCCCGGGGCTGCGAACACCGGGGAGCTGTTTTTT. As protein: CASSPGAANTGELFF.